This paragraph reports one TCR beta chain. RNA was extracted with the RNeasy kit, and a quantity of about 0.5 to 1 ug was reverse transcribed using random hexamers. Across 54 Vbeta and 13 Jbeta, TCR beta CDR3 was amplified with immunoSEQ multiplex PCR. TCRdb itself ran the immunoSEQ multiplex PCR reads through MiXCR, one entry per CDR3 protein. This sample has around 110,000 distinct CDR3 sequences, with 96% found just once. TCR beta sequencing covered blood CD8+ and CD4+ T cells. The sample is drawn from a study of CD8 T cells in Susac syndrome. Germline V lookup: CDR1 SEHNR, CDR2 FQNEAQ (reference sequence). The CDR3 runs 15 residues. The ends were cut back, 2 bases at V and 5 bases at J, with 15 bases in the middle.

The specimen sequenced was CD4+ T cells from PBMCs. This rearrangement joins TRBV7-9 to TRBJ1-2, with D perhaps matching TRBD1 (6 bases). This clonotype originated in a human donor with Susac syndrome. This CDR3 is CASSLRPGAGYGYTF. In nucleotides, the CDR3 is TGTGCCAGCAGCTTACGCCCGGGGGCTGGATATGGCTACACCTTC.